The T cell receptor (beta chain) under discussion was sequenced for a study of OX40 agonist ivuxolimab in advanced cancers. Study at large: Partial responses were seen in three patients, one with hepatocellular carcinoma and two with cutaneous melanoma.

Only in-frame clones appear in the TCRdb table, and some are missing; sequencing was by immunoSEQ multiplex PCR. The sample carries tens of thousands of clones, around 87% recorded once. Study conclusions and caveats: The CD4+ and CD8+ T cells in the blood had expanded clonally by week 6 at 0.1 to 3.0 mg/kg.

Turning to this clone: Its matching antigen is unknown.

This CDR3 contains 16 residues. V lost 5 bases, J lost 0 bases, and 16 bases lay in between. Germline V gene data show CDR1 as SGHVS and CDR2 as FNYEAQ. The chain recombines TRBV7-6 with TRBJ1-1; TRBD1 is a possible D gene (5 bases). The starting material was CD4+ or CD8+ T cells sorted from blood, obtained in a trial of the OX40 agonist ivuxolimab. This clonotype originated in an adult with an advanced solid tumor such as melanoma, head and neck, liver or kidney cancer. CDR3 protein: CASSPNRDVMNTEAFF. CDR3 nucleotides: TGTGCCAGCAGCCCCAACCGGGACGTTATGAACACTGAAGCTTTCTTT.